Listed below are T cell receptor beta chains from one sample, sequenced in a study of response to subunit inactivated influenza vaccine. TCRdb reanalysed the RT-PCR reads using MiXCR and keeps one entry per CDR3 protein. Of 290,000 or so distinct CDR3 sequences in the sample, 22% were seen once. The starting material was PBMCs from blood, obtained about 20 months after vaccination. The receptors stem from a man between 50 and 69 years old who received an inactivated influenza vaccine. The CDR3 runs from the conserved cysteine through the conserved F or W. The D gene is left open where the match is weak. Part of the rows lack a size; the others show once, few, many or a class for expanded clones.

j_call v_call d_call clone_size cdr3_nt cdr3_aa
TRBJ2-5 TRBV12-3/TRBV12-4 TRBD1 NA TGTGCCAGCAGTACCCGGACAGGGGGACAGACCCAGTACTTC CASSTRTGGQTQYF
TRBJ2-1 TRBV6-1 TRBD1 NA TGTGCCAGCAGCCGACCGGGACAGGGGATTAATGAGCAGTTCTTC CASSRPGQGINEQFF
TRBJ2-1 TRBV10-3 TRBD2 NA TGTGCCATCAGCAATAACCTTAGCGGGACCCACAATGAGCAGTTCTTC CAISNNLSGTHNEQFF
TRBJ1-1 TRBV12-3/TRBV12-4 TRBD1 many TGTGCCAGCAGTAAACCGACAGGGCGGACTGAAGCTTTCTTT CASSKPTGRTEAFF
TRBJ2-5 TRBV4-2 NA few TGTGCCAGCAGCAAAGGACAGAAGCAAGAGACCCAGTACTTC CASSKGQKQETQYF
TRBJ2-4 TRBV4-3 NA NA TGCGCCAGCAGCCAAGGGTTTTCTAAAGCCAAAAACATTCAGTACTTC CASSQGFSKAKNIQYF
TRBJ2-2 TRBV2 TRBD1 NA TGTGCCAGCAGTTGGTCTTTGGGACAGGGGGACACCGGGGAGCTGTTTTTT CASSWSLGQGDTGELFF
TRBJ1-6 TRBV9 NA NA TGTGCCAGCAGCGGAGGAAGACAGGCCGTGGGTTCACCCCTCCACTTT CASSGGRQAVGSPLHF
TRBJ1-6 TRBV4-3 NA few TGCGCCAGCAGCCAAGCGGTCACAAGCTCCTATAATTCACCCCTCCACTTT CASSQAVTSSYNSPLHF
TRBJ2-2 TRBV29-1 NA NA TGCAGCGTGGAGACCCCCGGGCCCGAGAACACCGGGGAGCTGTTTTTT CSVETPGPENTGELFF
TRBJ1-1 TRBV30 TRBD1 NA TGTGCCTGGAGTCTAGGACAGGGGAACACTGAAGCTTTCTTT CAWSLGQGNTEAFF
TRBJ2-2 TRBV5-1 TRBD1 NA TGCGCCAGCAGCTTGGATCATGCGGACAGGGCACCGAACACCGGGGAGCTGTTTTTT CASSLDHADRAPNTGELFF
TRBJ2-3 TRBV7-9 TRBD2 NA TGTGCCAGCCGACTAGCGGGGCTCACAGATACGCAGTATTTT CASRLAGLTDTQYF
TRBJ1-2 TRBV7-9 NA few TGTGCCAGCAGCCCTAGACCTAACTATGGCTACACCTTC CASSPRPNYGYTF
TRBJ1-1 TRBV4-1 NA NA TGCGCCAGCAGCCTTGGGTCGCAGACTGAAGCTTTCTTT CASSLGSQTEAFF
TRBJ2-5 TRBV11-2 TRBD2 NA TGTGCCAGCAGCTTATCGGGCGGGGGGGTGTACCAAGAGACCCAGTACTTC CASSLSGGGVYQETQYF